The 27 T cell receptor beta chains below were found in one sample sequenced in a study of CD8 T cells in ankylosing spondylitis. TCRdb redid the calling of the 5' RACE reads with MiXCR, one entry per CDR3 protein. The sample shows approximately 220,000 distinct CDR3 sequences, about 11% of them seen only once. Specimen: blood, either unsorted or a sorted T cell fraction (not recorded which). The receptor source for this set is a male donor with ankylosing spondylitis or in good health (not recorded which).

The rearrangement joins TRBV12-3 or TRBV12-4 to TRBJ2-3; D gene unclear. The CDR3 totals 15 residues. Between the trimmed V and J ends, which lost 3 bases and 0 bases, there was a span of 10 bases. CDR3 region: CASSFSDSSTDTQYF. The CDR3 DNA reads as TGTGCCAGCAGTTTTAGTGATTCTAGCACAGATACGCAGTATTTT.

This clonotype was counted ten times or more. The chain joins TRBV5-1 to TRBJ2-1, with TRBD2 as a possible D gene (6 bases). This CDR3 is built from 11 residues. CDR1 and CDR2 (germline): SGHRS, YFSETQ. V was trimmed by 9 bases and J by 7 bases, leaving 11 bases between them. For the CDR3, the DNA is TGCGCCAACTTCGCGGGGAATGAGCAGTTCTTC. This encodes CANFAGNEQFF.

This clonotype was detected ten times or more. This chain links TRBV7-2 with TRBJ1-3, with D tentatively TRBD1 (5 bases). V gave up 2 bases and J gave up 4 bases, with 15 bases separating them. The CDR3 extends over 16 amino acids. In germline, CDR1 is SGHTA, CDR2 FQGNSA. CDR3 amino acids: CASSLTRVASGNTIYF. The CDR3, as DNA: TGTGCCAGCAGCTTAACCAGGGTAGCATCCGGAAACACCATATATTTT.

In its sample, this clonotype was seen many times. The rearrangement uses TRBV5-1 and TRBJ2-6; D unresolved. The CDR3 is made up of 14 amino acids. Germline V lookup: CDR1 SGHRS, CDR2 YFSETQ. V lost 7 bases to trimming and J lost 0 bases, with 8 bases between them. The CDR3 nucleotides are TGCGCCAGCCGTCAAGTCTCTGGGGCCAACGTCCTGACTTTC. This translates into CASRQVSGANVLTF.

The chain links TRBV2 to TRBJ2-3; 8 bases match TRBD2. This CDR3 region has 16 residues. V lost 7 bases to trimming and J lost 2 bases; unmatched junction nucleotides: 11. Germline CDR1 SNHLY, CDR2 FYNNEI. The CDR3 DNA follows: TGTGCCAGCAAGGTCCAGCGGGGGCCTACCACAGATACGCAGTATTTT. Translation gives CASKVQRGPTTDTQYF.

J is TRBJ1-1 and V is TRBV6-5, with D perhaps TRBD1 (5 bases). The CDR3 covers 15 residues. Trimming removed 2 bases from V and 6 bases from J, with 16 bases in between. Germline V gene data show CDR1 as MNHEY and CDR2 as SVGAGI. For the CDR3, the DNA is TGTGCCAGCAGTTACGTCGGGGACCATGGGGCTGAAGCTTTCTTT. This sequence encodes CASSYVGDHGAEAFF.

In this sample, this clonotype turned up many times. The chain is built from TRBV7-3 and TRBJ2-1; 9 nucleotides line up with TRBD1. Per the germline V gene, CDR1 is SGHTA and CDR2 is FQGTGA. After removal of 6 bases from V and 8 bases from J, the junction contained 5 bases not matched to a gene. The CDR3 runs to 13 residues. This CDR3 is CASSPGQGYEQFF. Written as DNA, the CDR3 is TGTGCCAGCAGTCCGGGACAGGGCTATGAGCAGTTCTTC. Filled out from reference TRBV7-3 and TRBJ2-1, the complete variable domain reads GAGVSQTPSNKVTEKGKYVELRCDPISGHTALYWYRQSLGQGPEFLIYFQGTGAADDSGLPNDRFFAVRPEGSVSTLKIQRTERGDSAVYLCASSPGQGYEQFFGPGTRLTVL.

This clonotype was found many times. This chain links TRBV20-1 with TRBJ2-3; tentative D call: TRBD2 (6 bases). The germline V gene encodes CDR1 DFQATT and CDR2 SNEGSKA (reference sequence). V gave up 2 bases and J gave up 3 bases, with 18 bases separating them. The CDR3 is 16 residues long. The CDR3 DNA sequence: TGCAGTGCTAGACAGTTGCGGGGTGGGAGTACAGATACGCAGTATTTT. As protein: CSARQLRGGSTDTQYF.

The chain recombines TRBV5-6 with TRBJ2-5; 9 positions match TRBD2. The junction had 7 bases not matched to a gene; V was cut back by 1 base and J by 0 bases. From germline, CDR1 is SGHDT and CDR2 YYEEEE. This CDR3 is 17 amino acids long. CDR3 protein: CASSLLLAGEHQETQYF. CDR3 nucleotides: TGTGCCAGCAGCTTGTTGTTAGCGGGGGAGCACCAAGAGACCCAGTACTTC.

This clonotype was recorded a few times. This chain joins TRBV11-3 and TRBJ2-1, with D hard to call. The CDR3 loop spans 13 amino acids. V gave up 0 bases and J gave up 6 bases, with 6 bases separating them. The V gene's germline CDR1 is SGHNT and CDR2 YENEEA. The CDR3 DNA reads TGTGCCAGCAGCTTAGATATCAGCAATGAGCAGTTCTTC. It encodes CASSLDISNEQFF.

This clonotype was picked up many times. The chain joins TRBV20-1 to TRBJ2-3, with 12 bases identical to TRBD2. Germline CDR1 is DFQATT and CDR2 is SNEGSKA (reference sequence). Trimming cost V 7 bases and J 6 bases; bases outside gene matches: 11. The CDR3 sequence is 15 residues long. The CDR3, as DNA: TGCAGTGGAACCGTGGGGCTAGCGGGGGGGGATACGCAGTATTTT. This translates into CSGTVGLAGGDTQYF.

The chain uses TRBV2 and TRBJ2-2; 9 positions match TRBD2. The ends lost 6 bases at V and 3 bases at J; junction bases unmatched: 5. The CDR3 is made up of 15 amino acids. Germline CDR1 SNHLY, CDR2 FYNNEI. CDR3 DNA sequence: TGTGCCAGCAGGGGACTAGCTGGGTACACCGGGGAGCTGTTTTTT. Translation gives CASRGLAGYTGELFF.

This clonotype was counted ten times or more. This sequence joins TRBV6-2 or TRBV6-3 and TRBJ2-1; TRBD1 matches 7 bases. Germline loops: CDR1 MNHEY, CDR2 SVGEGT. This CDR3 has 13 residues. V lost 2 bases to trimming and J lost 9 bases; unmatched junction nucleotides: 4. This CDR3 reads CASSYDRAVEQFF. The CDR3 nucleotides are TGTGCCAGCAGTTACGACAGGGCGGTTGAGCAGTTCTTC.

A few counts support this clonotype. The chain joins TRBV15 to TRBJ2-5, with D maybe TRBD1 (9 bases). V was cut by 4 bases and J by 5 bases, with 20 bases left in between. The CDR3 is 16 amino acids. Germline V gives CDR1 LNHNV, CDR2 YYDKDF (reference sequence). This chain's CDR3 is CATSTGGDRAVETQYF. The CDR3, as DNA: TGTGCCACCAGCACGGGAGGGGACAGGGCGGTGGAGACCCAGTACTTC. The full variable domain, rest sourced from reference TRBV15 and TRBJ2-5, is DAMVIQNPRYQVTQFGKPVTLSCSQTLNHNVMYWYQQKSSQAPKLLFHYYDKDFNNEADTPDNFQSRRPNTSFCFLDIRSPGLGDTAMYLCATSTGGDRAVETQYFGPGTRLLVL.

This clonotype was detected many times. The chain combines TRBV6-5 with TRBJ2-3; 10 bases are a match to TRBD2. CDR3 length: 17 residues. Trimming removed 4 bases from V and 1 base from J; junction bases left unmatched: 8. Germline assignment: CDR1 MNHEY and CDR2 SVGAGI. DNA of the CDR3: TGTGCCAGCAGTTTAGCGGGGGGAGGTCGCGGCACAGATACGCAGTATTTT. It yields the protein CASSLAGGGRGTDTQYF.

There are many counts of this clonotype. The chain couples TRBV7-2 to TRBJ2-4; D is perhaps TRBD2 (5 bases). Trimming pared 8 bases from V and 7 bases from J, leaving 15 bases between. Germline CDR1 SGHTA, CDR2 FQGNSA. The CDR3 spans 13 residues. The CDR3 sequence is CASGNRGENIQYF. CDR3 bases: TGTGCCAGCGGGAACCGGGGAGAGAACATTCAGTACTTC.

This clonotype was observed a few times. The gene calls are TRBV27 and TRBJ2-3, with 8 bases fitting TRBD2. Germline CDR1 MNHEY, CDR2 SMNVEV (reference sequence). V lost 8 bases to trimming and J lost 4 bases; unmatched junction nucleotides: 5. The CDR3 sequence is 13 residues long. CDR3 nucleotide sequence: TGTGCCAGCGGGACTAGACATTCAGATACGCAGTATTTT. It translates to CASGTRHSDTQYF.

About this clonotype: One junction end disagrees with the germline gene, perhaps due to a read error. The rearrangement links TRBV10-3 to TRBJ2-5, with D possibly matching TRBD1 (8 bases). The CDR3 length is 14 residues. Germline CDR1 is ENHRY and CDR2 is SYGVKD. CDR3 coding DNA: TGTGCCATCAGTGAGTCCGTACAGGGGGGGACCCACTACTTC. Translating it yields CAISESVQGGTHYF.

The sample holds many counts of this clonotype. This sequence joins TRBV9 and TRBJ2-7; the D gene is possibly TRBD2 (5 bases). This CDR3 is 13 amino acids long. Germline V lookup: CDR1 SGDLS, CDR2 YYNGEE. V lost 4 bases and J lost 1, with 9 bases in between. CDR3 protein: CASSPSGSYEQYF. The CDR3 DNA sequence: TGTGCCAGCAGCCCCTCGGGATCCTACGAGCAGTACTTC. Filled out from reference TRBV9 and TRBJ2-7, the complete variable domain reads DSGVTQTPKHLITATGQRVTLRCSPRSGDLSVYWYQQSLDQGLQFLIQYYNGEERAKGNILERFSAQQFPDLHSELNLSSLELGDSALYFCASSPSGSYEQYFGPGTRLTVT.

Note on this clonotype: This may arise from a read error, as a much more abundant clone is one base away. V is TRBV12-3 or TRBV12-4 and J is TRBJ1-5; D is unclear. V was clipped by 4 bases and J by 2 bases, with 9 bases between them. The CDR3 is 14 residues long. The CDR3 region is CASSSLCGNQPQHF. For the CDR3, the DNA is TGTGCCAGCAGTTCCCTGTGTGGCAATCAGCCCCAGCATTTT.

In its sample, this clonotype was seen a few times. The chain recombines TRBV20-1 with TRBJ2-1, with 8 nucleotides matching TRBD1. V shed 5 bases and J 7 bases; nucleotides not matched to a gene: 7. Germline loops: CDR1 DFQATT, CDR2 SNEGSKA (reference sequence). The CDR3 is made up of 13 amino acids. The CDR3 nucleotides read TGCAGTGCTCCTCGGACAGGGAGTAATGAGCAGTTCTTC. Its translation: CSAPRTGSNEQFF.

With regard to this clonotype: One end of the junction does not line up with germline, which may come from a read error. This chain connects TRBV29-1 to TRBJ2-1; 10 bases agree with TRBD1. Germline V gene lookup returns CDR1 SQVTM and CDR2 ANQGSEA. This CDR3 has 18 residues. This chain's CDR3 is CSVARPGQGKVSYDEQFF. The CDR3 bases are TGCAGCGTCGCCCGACCGGGACAGGGGAAGGTTTCCTACGATGAGCAGTTCTTC.

This clonotype was counted only a few times. V is TRBV7-8 and J is TRBJ1-1; weak D call: TRBD1 (5 bases). Germline V lookup: CDR1 SGHVS, CDR2 FQNEAQ. V lost 5 bases to trimming and J lost 1 base, with 17 bases between them. The CDR3 totals 16 residues. CDR3 region: CASSQGPRGGNTEAFF. The CDR3 DNA reads as TGTGCCAGCAGCCAGGGCCCCCGGGGAGGGAACACTGAAGCTTTCTTT.

This clonotype was counted ten times or more. V usage is TRBV12-3 or TRBV12-4 and J usage is TRBJ2-5, with D hard to call. The V end lost 7 bases, the J end lost 5 bases, and 8 bases lay between the germline ends. CDR3 size: 11 residues. DNA of the CDR3: TGTGCCAGCAAAGGGCCGGAGACCCAGTACTTC. Protein product: CASKGPETQYF.

This clonotype was detected many times. V usage is TRBV20-1 and J usage is TRBJ2-7; possibly TRBD1 for D (6 bases). From germline, CDR1 is DFQATT and CDR2 SNEGSKA (reference sequence). Trimming took 5 bases from V and 7 from J, leaving 21 bases between them. The CDR3 is 14 residues long. CDR3 region: CSALPGHALREQYF. The CDR3 DNA is TGCAGTGCTTTACCGGGACACGCCTTACGAGAGCAGTACTTC.

V is TRBV11-2 and J is TRBJ2-5; TRBD1 aligns across 7 bases. Per the germline V gene, CDR1 is SGHAT and CDR2 is FQNNGV. The CDR3 spans 13 residues. V shed 5 bases, J shed 5 bases, and the junction held 5 bases outside the gene matches. CDR3 region: CASSPGDSETQYF. CDR3 nucleotide sequence: TGTGCCAGCAGCCCCGGGGACAGTGAGACCCAGTACTTC.

This clonotype showed up many times. This rearrangement joins TRBV7-2 to TRBJ2-5; 9 bases align to TRBD2. After removal of 3 bases from V and 2 bases from J, the junction contained 1 base not matched to a gene. CDR1 is SGHTA, CDR2 FQGNSA, per germline. The CDR3 sequence is 14 residues long. CDR3 protein: CASSFLAGQETQYF. CDR3 coding DNA: TGTGCCAGCAGCTTCCTAGCGGGGCAAGAGACCCAGTACTTC.